Listed below are T cell receptor beta chains from one sample, sequenced in a study of blood T cell repertoires in COVID-19. The assay was immunoSEQ multiplex PCR, and TCRdb's table has in-frame clones only and misses some. The table shows approximately 70,000 clones, with around nine tenths occurring only once. Sequenced material: peripheral blood. These receptor sequences come from a man aged 45-60 years with active COVID-19. The CDR3 runs from the conserved cysteine through the conserved F or W. A D gene is named only where the DNA matches it firmly. Some rows have no size entry. The others give once, few or many, or a class for an expanded clone.

j_call v_call clone_size d_call cdr3_aa cdr3_nt
TRBJ2-7 TRBV29-1 . . CSVADYEQYF TGCAGCGTGGCCGACTACGAGCAGTACTTC
TRBJ2-3 TRBV10-3 . TRBD1 CAISPGQGTDTQYF TGTGCCATCAGTCCGGGACAGGGTACAGATACGCAGTATTTT
TRBJ2-4 TRBV5-8 once . CASYRGSPALLAKNIQYF TGTGCCAGCTACCGGGGGTCCCCGGCCTTGCTAGCCAAAAACATTCAGTACTTC
TRBJ1-5 TRBV21-1 . . CASSKEGQFNQPQHF TGTGCCAGCAGCAAAGAGGGACAGTTTAATCAGCCCCAGCATTTT
TRBJ1-2 TRBV19 . TRBD1 CASSIQQGKRGYTF TGTGCCAGTAGTATCCAACAGGGGAAGAGAGGCTACACCTTC
TRBJ1-3 TRBV2 . TRBD1 CASSLWDSNSGNTIYF TGTGCCAGCAGTCTCTGGGACAGCAACTCTGGAAACACCATATATTTT
TRBJ2-1 TRBV7-2 once TRBD2 CASSLALAGNYNEQFF TGTGCCAGCAGCTTGGCACTAGCGGGGAACTACAATGAGCAGTTCTTC
TRBJ1-2 TRBV2 . . CASSDSSYGYTF TGTGCCAGCAGTGACAGTTCCTATGGCTACACCTTC
TRBJ1-2 TRBV6-2/TRBV6-3 . . CASSATTYYGYTF TGTGCCAGCAGTGCAACAACCTACTATGGCTACACCTTC
TRBJ2-1 TRBV27 once TRBD1 CASSLMGQGGEQFF TGTGCCAGCAGTTTGATGGGACAGGGTGGGGAGCAGTTCTTC